A single sample is the source of the 30 T cell receptor beta chains below, sequenced in a study of control samples from healthy donors and cancer patients. Some clones are missing from TCRdb's copy, which holds only in-frame ones; the method was immunoSEQ multiplex PCR. The table includes about 190,000 clones, roughly nine tenths detected once. The sample consisted of blood. Receptors originate from a man younger than 40 in good health.

J is TRBJ2-2 and V is TRBV27, with TRBD2 identical over 11 bases. With 5 bases clipped from V and 7 bases from J, the junction kept 9 bases outside the gene matches. The CDR3 runs to 16 residues. Germline CDR1 reads MNHEY; CDR2 reads SMNVEV (reference sequence). The CDR3 nucleotides read TGTGCCAGCAGTATCTTAGCGGGGGGGCAGGGCGGGGAGCTGTTTTTT. This encodes CASSILAGGQGGELFF.

This clone came up once. Mismatch with germline at one junction end may stem from a read error. This chain uses TRBV5-6 with TRBJ2-3, with TRBD2 matching over 10 bases. The germline V gene encodes CDR1 SGHDT and CDR2 YYEEEE. The CDR3 totals 14 residues. In DNA, the CDR3 is TGTGCCAGCAGCTCTAGCGGGGGCACTGATACGCAGTATTTT. Amino acids: CASSSSGGTDTQYF.

The V gene is TRBV6-5, the J gene TRBJ2-7; no firm D call. CDR3 length equals 15 residues. Germline V gene data show CDR1 as MNHEY and CDR2 as SVGAGI. The V gene lost 0 bases and the J gene lost 0 bases, with 9 bases spanning the gap. The CDR3 DNA follows: TGTGCCAGCAGTTACTCGACGTCCAGCTCCTACGAGCAGTACTTC. Encoded protein: CASSYSTSSSYEQYF.

The chain uses TRBV18 and TRBJ1-2, with TRBD1 as a possible D gene (6 bases). CDR1 is KGHSH and CDR2 is LQKENI in the germline V gene. The CDR3 consists of 15 residues. The V and J ends lost 6 bases and 0 bases respectively, with 14 bases between them. In DNA, the CDR3 is TGTGCCAGCTCCCCCGCCGAGGGGGCTAACTATGGCTACACCTTC. Its translation is CASSPAEGANYGYTF.

V gene TRBV19 combines with J gene TRBJ1-2; D unresolved. CDR3 length: 10 amino acids. V was cut by 6 bases and J by 2 bases, with 1 base left in between. The germline CDR1 and CDR2 sequences are LNHDA and SQIVND (reference sequence). CDR3 residues: CASRNYGYTF. For the CDR3, the DNA is TGTGCCAGTAGGAACTATGGCTACACCTTC.

The chain employs TRBV7-9 and TRBJ2-3; 8 nucleotides line up with TRBD2. Germline V gene lookup returns CDR1 SEHNR and CDR2 FQNEAQ (reference sequence). The CDR3 covers 14 residues. V dropped 3 bases and J dropped 5; count of bases not matched to a gene: 4. The chain's CDR3 is CASSFGLARDTQYF. Here the CDR3 DNA reads TGTGCCAGCAGCTTTGGACTAGCCCGAGATACGCAGTATTTT.

The CDR3 nucleotides read TGTGCCAGCAGTTACGGGACAGGGGGGTCCTACTATGGCTACACCTTC. Protein: CASSYGTGGSYYGYTF. The chain couples TRBV6-5 to TRBJ1-2, with 11 bases lining up with TRBD1. CDR3 size: 16 residues. Germline V CDR1 and CDR2: MNHEY, SVGAGI. The J segment lost 3 bases and the V segment lost 2 bases, leaving 5 bases of the junction unmatched.

The chain uses TRBV24-1 and TRBJ1-3; D possibly corresponds to TRBD1 (6 bases). CDR3 length equals 12 residues. V shed 12 bases and J shed 0 bases, with 8 bases lying between them. CDR1 is KGHDR and CDR2 is SFDVKD in the germline V gene. CDR3 loop: CAVGGSGNTIYF. As DNA, the CDR3 is TGTGCCGTAGGGGGCTCTGGAAACACCATATATTTT.

V usage is TRBV27 and J usage is TRBJ2-3; 12 nucleotides agree with TRBD2. This CDR3 region has 19 residues. V was pared by 3 bases and J by 2 bases, with 12 bases of the junction left unmatched. CDR1 and CDR2 (germline): MNHEY, SMNVEV (reference sequence). The DNA for the CDR3 is TGTGCCAGCAGTTTTCGCACTAGCGGGGGGTATACCGCCACAGATACGCAGTATTTT. As protein: CASSFRTSGGYTATDTQYF.

This sequence joins TRBV6-1 and TRBJ1-3, with D hard to call. CDR3 size: 15 residues. Germline V gene sequence: CDR1 MNHNS, CDR2 SASEGT. Trimming stripped 2 bases from V and 1 base from J, with 9 bases between. CDR3 residues: CASSESLGSGNTIYF. CDR3 coding DNA: TGTGCCAGCAGTGAATCTCTGGGATCTGGAAACACCATATATTTT.

This clone has just one count. The chain employs TRBV3-1 (or the pseudogene TRBV3-2) and TRBJ2-3; D gene uncertain. V was clipped by 0 bases and J by 9 bases, with 7 bases between them. From germline, CDR1 is LGHDT and CDR2 YNNKEL (reference sequence). The CDR3 loop spans 12 amino acids. The CDR3 bases are TGTGCCAGCAGCCAAGACAAAAGGACGCAGTATTTT. It translates to CASSQDKRTQYF.

The chain uses TRBV7-9 and TRBJ1-3, with D unclear. Per germline, CDR1 SEHNR and CDR2 FQNEAQ (reference sequence). Trimming removed 2 bases at V and 0 bases at J, with 5 bases between. CDR3 length: 14 amino acids. For the CDR3, the DNA is TGTGCCAGCAGCTTATCTATCTCTGGAAACACCATATATTTT. This gives the protein CASSLSISGNTIYF.

V usage is TRBV19 and J usage is TRBJ2-7; 8 positions match TRBD2. Germline V CDR1 and CDR2: LNHDA, SQIVND (reference sequence). After removal of 6 bases from V and 6 bases from J, the junction contained 10 bases not matched to a gene. CDR3 length: 14 residues. CDR3: CASRPGLDLSEQYF. The DNA for the CDR3 is TGTGCCAGTAGGCCGGGACTAGATTTGTCCGAGCAGTACTTC.

This chain links TRBV6-6 with TRBJ1-1, with D tentatively TRBD1 (5 bases). The CDR3 is made up of 15 amino acids. V lost 0 bases and J lost 4, with 12 bases in between. The V gene's germline CDR1 is MNHNY and CDR2 SVGAGI (reference sequence). For the CDR3, the DNA is TGTGCCAGCAGTTACTCACCGGGGGTGAGCACTGAAGCTTTCTTT. As protein: CASSYSPGVSTEAFF.

V gene TRBV11-2 combines with J gene TRBJ2-7; the D gene is possibly TRBD1 (6 bases). Germline values: CDR1 SGHAT, CDR2 FQNNGV. This CDR3 is 16 amino acids long. Trimming removed 4 bases from V and 2 bases from J, with 18 bases in between. The CDR3 DNA is TGTGCCAGCAGCTCCGCCAGGACAGTGACTCCCTACGAGCAGTACTTC. This codes for CASSSARTVTPYEQYF.

V and J are TRBV10-3 and TRBJ2-4; D is uncertain. Germline loops: CDR1 ENHRY, CDR2 SYGVKD. V was shortened by 3 bases and J by 1 base, with 7 bases between the two germline ends. This CDR3 is built from 14 residues. For the CDR3, the DNA is TGTGCCATCAGTGATCTGGGGGCCAAAAACATTCAGTACTTC. Translated: CAISDLGAKNIQYF.

A single count supports this clone. The chain uses TRBV29-1 and TRBJ1-1; 10 positions agree with TRBD1. Germline V gives CDR1 SQVTM, CDR2 ANQGSEA. The CDR3 spans 14 residues. V shed 6 bases and J 1 base; nucleotides not matched to a gene: 5. CDR3 DNA sequence: TGCAGCGTAGCGGACAGGGGGAGGAACACTGAAGCTTTCTTT. It yields the protein CSVADRGRNTEAFF. The variable domain in full, completed from reference TRBV29-1 and TRBJ1-1, reads SAVISQKPSRDICQRGTSLTIQCQVDSQVTMMFWYRQQPGQSLTLIATANQGSEATYESGFVIDKFPISRPNLTFSTLTVSNMSPEDSSIYLCSVADRGRNTEAFFGQGTRLTVV.

The rearrangement uses TRBV7-9 and TRBJ1-3; D unclear. The CDR3 length is 13 residues. The V gene's germline CDR1 is SEHNR and CDR2 FQNEAQ (reference sequence). Trimming cost V 5 bases and J 1 base, with 6 bases left between them. The CDR3 DNA follows: TGTGCCAGCAGCGATTTATCTGGAAACACCATATATTTT. Translation gives CASSDLSGNTIYF.

The chain combines TRBV7-2 with TRBJ2-7; 8 bases match TRBD1. Germline V gene data show CDR1 as SGHTA and CDR2 as FQGNSA. This CDR3 has 14 amino acids. V dropped 9 bases and J dropped 7; count of bases not matched to a gene: 14. For the CDR3, the DNA is TGTGCCAGATCCCTTGGGCAGGGGGCAGGGGAGCAGTACTTC. It translates to CARSLGQGAGEQYF.

This clone was detected once. The rearrangement joins TRBV12-5 to TRBJ2-4; D is ambiguous. Germline V lookup: CDR1 LGHNT, CDR2 FRNRAP. The V end was cut by 7 bases, the J end by 0 bases, with 13 bases between. The CDR3 sequence is 15 residues long. In DNA, the CDR3 is TGTGCTAGTGCCCCGGGCAGTCTAGCCAAAAACATTCAGTACTTC. Translating gives CASAPGSLAKNIQYF.

The rearrangement joins TRBV19 to TRBJ2-3; 11 positions match TRBD1. Trimming took 5 bases from V and 2 from J; bases not matched to a gene: 6. CDR1 LNHDA and CDR2 SQIVND come from the germline V gene (reference sequence). The CDR3 length is 16 residues. This CDR3 reads CASSPWDRGNTDTQYF. The CDR3 DNA reads as TGTGCCAGTAGTCCATGGGACAGGGGGAACACAGATACGCAGTATTTT.

This chain joins TRBV2 and TRBJ1-5; no reliable D call. The CDR3 sequence is 14 residues long. V dropped 2 bases and J dropped 9 bases, with 14 bases sitting between them. Germline V gene data show CDR1 as SNHLY and CDR2 as FYNNEI. The CDR3, as DNA: TGTGCCAGCAGTGAAAATAACGGGTCTGGGCCCCAGCATTTT. Its protein product is CASSENNGSGPQHF.

The chain is built from TRBV10-3 and TRBJ1-6; 7 bases line up with TRBD1. CDR3 size: 14 residues. V shed 4 bases, J shed 7 bases, and the junction held 4 bases outside the gene matches. CDR1 and CDR2 from the germline V gene are ENHRY and SYGVKD. The CDR3 loop is CAISAGQQNSPLHF. CDR3 in DNA: TGTGCCATCAGTGCGGGACAGCAGAATTCACCCCTCCACTTT.

The genes are TRBV24-1 and TRBJ1-1; D gene uncertain. The V gene lost 1 base and the J gene lost 5 bases, with 7 bases spanning the gap. The germline CDR1 and CDR2 sequences are KGHDR and SFDVKD. There are 13 residues in the CDR3. CDR3 DNA sequence: TGTGCCACCAGTGATTTCGCCGGGACTGAAGCTTTCTTT. This sequence encodes CATSDFAGTEAFF.

V gene TRBV4-1 combines with J gene TRBJ2-4; TRBD1 aligns across 8 bases. Losses at the gene ends were 0 bases for V and 0 bases for J; bases not matched to a gene: 7. The length of the CDR3 is 18 residues. Germline V gene data show CDR1 as MGHRA and CDR2 as YSYEKL. CDR3 DNA sequence: TGCGCCAGCAGCCAAGATAAGCCGGGACAGGTAGCCAAAAACATTCAGTACTTC. Its protein product is CASSQDKPGQVAKNIQYF.

This chain links TRBV11-2 with TRBJ2-7; D call uncertain. In germline, CDR1 is SGHAT, CDR2 FQNNGV. This CDR3 is built from 17 residues. Trimming stripped 3 bases from V and 7 bases from J, with 25 bases between. The CDR3 nucleotides read TGTGCCAGCAGCTTTGCGTCTCGGCAGACGGCAGTGCAGGAGCAGTACTTC. It is translated as CASSFASRQTAVQEQYF. The entire variable domain, with the rest obtained from reference TRBV11-2 and TRBJ2-7, is as follows: EAGVAQSPRYKIIEKRQSVAFWCNPISGHATLYWYQQILGQGPKLLIQFQNNGVVDDSQLPKDRFSAERLKGVDSTLKIQPAKLEDSAVYLCASSFASRQTAVQEQYFGPGTRLTVT.

The J gene is TRBJ1-1, the V gene TRBV30; tentative D call: TRBD1 (6 bases). Germline V gene sequence: CDR1 GTSNPN, CDR2 SVGIG (reference sequence). CDR3 length: 12 amino acids. The V and J ends lost 2 bases and 6 bases respectively, with 10 bases between them. The CDR3 sequence is CAWSTQGPEAFF. DNA of the CDR3: TGTGCCTGGAGTACTCAGGGGCCTGAAGCTTTCTTT.

The genes are TRBV4-1 and TRBJ1-1; 7 bases match TRBD1. This CDR3 has 15 amino acids. Germline V gene lookup returns CDR1 MGHRA and CDR2 YSYEKL. V dropped 0 bases and J dropped 5; count of bases not matched to a gene: 6. CDR3 bases: TGCGCCAGCAGCCAAGATAGAGGGGGCTTTACTGAAGCTTTCTTT. Amino acid sequence: CASSQDRGGFTEAFF.

This clone was seen only a few times. J is TRBJ1-2 and V is TRBV30; tentative D call: TRBD1 (6 bases). The CDR3 length is 14 residues. V was pared by 1 base and J by 5 bases, with 14 bases between. Germline V CDR1 and CDR2: GTSNPN, SVGIG (reference sequence). In DNA form, the CDR3 reads TGTGCCTGGAGTGACGCACAGGGAAGGTATGGCTACACCTTC. Translating gives CAWSDAQGRYGYTF.

The chain couples TRBV27 to TRBJ2-1; D is uncertain. Germline V gives CDR1 MNHEY, CDR2 SMNVEV (reference sequence). The CDR3 sequence is 15 residues long. The V end was cut by 1 base, the J end by 0 bases, with 7 bases between. CDR3 bases: TGTGCCAGCAGTTTATTTCAGGACTCCTACAATGAGCAGTTCTTC. Residues: CASSLFQDSYNEQFF.